The clone carrying this TCR beta chain was counted between two and nine times. TCRdb re-derived calls from the 5' RACE reads in MiXCR, one entry per CDR3 protein. The profile shows about 340,000 distinct CDR3 sequences, about 9.5% of them singletons. This sample stems from a study of T cells after yellow fever vaccination. This CDR3 is built from 13 residues. The V gene lost 6 bases and the J gene lost 3 bases, with 11 bases spanning the gap. This TCR was recovered from a man younger than 35 who received the YFV17D yellow fever vaccine. The chain recombines TRBV12-3 or TRBV12-4 with TRBJ1-2, with D maybe TRBD1 (6 bases). The specimen was PBMCs, collected on the day of the first yellow fever vaccination. CDR3 residues: CASSETGDYGYTF. The CDR3 bases are TGTGCCAGCAGCGAGACAGGAGACTATGGCTACACCTTC.